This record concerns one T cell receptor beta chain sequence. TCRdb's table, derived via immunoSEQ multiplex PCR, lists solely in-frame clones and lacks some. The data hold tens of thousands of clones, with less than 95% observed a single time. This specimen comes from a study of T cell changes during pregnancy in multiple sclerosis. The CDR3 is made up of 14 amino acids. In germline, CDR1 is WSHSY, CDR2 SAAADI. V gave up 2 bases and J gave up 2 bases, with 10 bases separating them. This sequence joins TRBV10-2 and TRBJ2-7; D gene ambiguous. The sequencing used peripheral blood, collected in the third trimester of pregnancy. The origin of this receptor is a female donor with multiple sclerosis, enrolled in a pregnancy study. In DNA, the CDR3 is TGCGCCAGCAGTGAGCAGGTGTCTACCTACGAGCAGTACTTC. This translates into CASSEQVSTYEQYF.